This T cell receptor beta chain was sequenced in a study of PD-1 blockade in classical Hodgkin lymphoma. General observations from the study: The authors have not defined what causes the repertoire differences, possibly disease activity or prior therapy. Lower baseline TCR diversity was reported for newly diagnosed patients than for healthy donors.

This table comes from immunoSEQ multiplex PCR, and its TCRdb copy is limited to in-frame clones, with some not included. The table lists approximately 70,000 clones, over 90% of them singletons. Per germline, CDR1 LGHNT and CDR2 FRNRAP. The CDR3 length is 15 residues. Trimming removed 3 bases from V and 3 bases from J, with 14 bases in between. Time point denoted: newly diagnosed, previously untreated cHL patient sample. As a comparison, the study used PBMCs from newly diagnosed, untreated classical Hodgkin lymphoma. Concerning this clone itself: Its antigen remains unidentified.

The clonotype originates from a human donor with classical Hodgkin lymphoma. V usage is TRBV12-5 and J usage is TRBJ1-1; tentatively, D is TRBD1 (6 bases). The sequencing input was peripheral blood mononuclear cells (PBMCs). The CDR3 DNA reads TGTGCTAGTGGTTTCTTCACAGGGACATACACTGAAGCTTTCTTT. Amino acids: CASGFFTGTYTEAFF.